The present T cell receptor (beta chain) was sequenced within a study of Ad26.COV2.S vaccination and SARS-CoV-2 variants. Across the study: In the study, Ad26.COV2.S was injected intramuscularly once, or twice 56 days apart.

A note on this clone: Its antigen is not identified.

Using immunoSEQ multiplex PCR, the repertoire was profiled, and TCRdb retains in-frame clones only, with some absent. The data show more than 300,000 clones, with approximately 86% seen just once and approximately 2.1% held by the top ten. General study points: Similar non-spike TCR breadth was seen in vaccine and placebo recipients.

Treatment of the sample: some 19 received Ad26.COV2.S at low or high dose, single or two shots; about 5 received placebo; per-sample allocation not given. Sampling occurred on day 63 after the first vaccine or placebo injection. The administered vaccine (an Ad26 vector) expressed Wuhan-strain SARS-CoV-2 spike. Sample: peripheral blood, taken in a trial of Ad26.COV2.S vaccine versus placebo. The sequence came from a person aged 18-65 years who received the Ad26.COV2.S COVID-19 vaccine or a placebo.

CDR3 region: CAIRGTGGQSYGYTF. As DNA, the CDR3 is TGTGCCATCAGGGGAACAGGGGGCCAGAGCTATGGCTACACCTTC. J is TRBJ1-2 and V is TRBV10-3, with 9 bases fitting TRBD1. CDR1 and CDR2 (germline): ENHRY, SYGVKD. This CDR3 is 15 amino acids long. V trimming: 6 bases; J trimming: 4 bases; junction bases outside the gene matches: 9.